The clone carrying this T cell receptor (beta chain) was counted between two and nine times. Its cognate antigen is unknown. This sample is drawn from a study of persistence of HIV-infected CD4 T cells. This was the immunoSEQ version 4 assay in survey mode. The table came from immunoSEQ multiplex PCR; TCRdb's copy has only in-frame clones and leaves some out. Of about 25,000 clones listed, approximately 79% were seen once; the top ten hold around 2%. The CDR3 is 15 amino acids. Germline values: CDR1 LNHDA, CDR2 SQIVND (reference sequence). Trimming pared 5 bases from V and 0 bases from J, leaving 11 bases between. Cells were stimulated with overlapping HIV-1 Gag 15-mer peptides. Sorting selected CD4+ T cells upregulating both CD40 ligand and CD69.

V gene TRBV19 combines with J gene TRBJ2-1; D is perhaps TRBD1 (6 bases). This sequence originates from an adult man with HIV who was CMV-seropositive. The sample here was CD4+ T cells sorted from PBMCs after roughly 19-hour stimulation, taken from a patient who received antiretroviral therapy. The CDR3 protein is CASSPDRSSYNEQFF. CDR3 DNA: TGTGCCAGTAGTCCCGACAGGAGCTCCTACAATGAGCAGTTCTTC.